This T cell receptor beta chain originates from a study of PD-1 blockade in classical Hodgkin lymphoma. Study results and limitations: Reported findings placed baseline TCR diversity lower in newly diagnosed patients (compared with healthy donors). Whatever underlies the repertoire differences (possibly disease activity or prior therapy) remains undefined.

There was relapse after autologous stem cell transplantation in every patient, and there was variation in brentuximab vedotin exposure. Best responses included complete response and partial response; otherwise, the best response was progressive disease. In regard to this clone: Its antigen is undetermined.

Assay: immunoSEQ multiplex PCR; the TCRdb copy retains only in-frame clones and omits some. The table lists 66,000 or so clones, about two thirds of them singletons. The CDR3 has 14 residues. Germline V gene sequence: CDR1 MNHNY, CDR2 SVGAGI (reference sequence). The junction had 3 bases not matched to a gene; V was cut back by 6 bases and J by 1 base. This chain connects TRBV6-6 to TRBJ2-3; the match to TRBD1 covers 8 bases. The specimen was peripheral blood mononuclear cells (PBMCs), collected before the second cycle of nivolumab. The sequence was obtained from a human donor with classical Hodgkin lymphoma. The CDR3 DNA reads TGTGCCAGCAGGAAGACAGGGGGCACAGATACGCAGTATTTT. Translated, it gives CASRKTGGTDTQYF.